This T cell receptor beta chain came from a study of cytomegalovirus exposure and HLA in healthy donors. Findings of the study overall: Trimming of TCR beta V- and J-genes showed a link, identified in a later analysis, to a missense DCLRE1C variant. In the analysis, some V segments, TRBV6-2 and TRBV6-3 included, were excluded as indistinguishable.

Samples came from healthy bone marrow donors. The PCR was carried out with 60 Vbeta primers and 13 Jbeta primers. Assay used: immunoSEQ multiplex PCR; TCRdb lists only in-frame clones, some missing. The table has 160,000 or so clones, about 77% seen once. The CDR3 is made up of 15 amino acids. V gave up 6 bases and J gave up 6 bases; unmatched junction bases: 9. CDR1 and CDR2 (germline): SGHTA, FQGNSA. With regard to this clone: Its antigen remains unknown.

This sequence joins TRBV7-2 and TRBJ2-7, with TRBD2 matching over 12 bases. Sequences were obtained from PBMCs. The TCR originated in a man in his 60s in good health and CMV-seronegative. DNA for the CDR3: TGTGCCAGCAGTACTCTAGCGGGAGGGCAGAGCGAGCAGTACTTC. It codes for CASSTLAGGQSEQYF.